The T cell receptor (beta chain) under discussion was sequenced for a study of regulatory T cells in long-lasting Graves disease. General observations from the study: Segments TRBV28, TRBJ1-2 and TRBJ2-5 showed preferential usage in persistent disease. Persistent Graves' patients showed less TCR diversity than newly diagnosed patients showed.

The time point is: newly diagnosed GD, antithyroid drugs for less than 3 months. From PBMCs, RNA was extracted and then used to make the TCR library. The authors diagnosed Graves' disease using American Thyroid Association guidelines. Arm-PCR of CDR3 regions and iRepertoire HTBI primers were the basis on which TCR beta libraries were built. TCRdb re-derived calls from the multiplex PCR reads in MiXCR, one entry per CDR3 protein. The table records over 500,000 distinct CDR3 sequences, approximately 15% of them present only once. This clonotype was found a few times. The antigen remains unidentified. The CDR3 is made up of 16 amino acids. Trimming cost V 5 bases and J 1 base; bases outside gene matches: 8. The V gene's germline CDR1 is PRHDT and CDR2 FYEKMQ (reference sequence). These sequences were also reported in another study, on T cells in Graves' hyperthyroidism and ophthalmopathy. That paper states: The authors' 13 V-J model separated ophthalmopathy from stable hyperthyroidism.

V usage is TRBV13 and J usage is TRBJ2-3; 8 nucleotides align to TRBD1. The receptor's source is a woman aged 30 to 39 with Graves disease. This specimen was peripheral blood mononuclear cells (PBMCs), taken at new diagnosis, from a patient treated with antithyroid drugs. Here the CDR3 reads CASSRRTGTRTDTQYF. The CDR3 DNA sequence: TGTGCCAGCAGCCGCCGGACAGGGACACGCACAGATACGCAGTATTTT.